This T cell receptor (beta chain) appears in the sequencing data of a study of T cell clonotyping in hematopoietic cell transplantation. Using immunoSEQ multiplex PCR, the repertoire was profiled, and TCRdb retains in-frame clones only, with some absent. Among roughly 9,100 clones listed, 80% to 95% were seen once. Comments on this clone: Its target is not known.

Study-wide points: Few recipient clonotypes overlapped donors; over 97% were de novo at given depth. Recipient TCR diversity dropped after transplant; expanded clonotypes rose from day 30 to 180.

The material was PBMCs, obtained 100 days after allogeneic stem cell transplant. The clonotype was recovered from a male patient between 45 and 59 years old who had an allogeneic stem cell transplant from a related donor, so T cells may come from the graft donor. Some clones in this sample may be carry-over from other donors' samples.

The CDR3 region has the DNA TGTGCCAGCAGTTTATACCAGGGTCTCGGCTCCTATAATTCACCCCTCCACTTT. It codes for CASSLYQGLGSYNSPLHF. The chain combines TRBV28 with TRBJ1-6; perhaps TRBD1 as D (5 bases). The CDR3 has 18 residues. The V and J ends lost 1 base and 0 bases respectively, with 13 bases between them. The germline CDR1 and CDR2 sequences are MDHEN and SYDVKM.